The entry below describes one T cell receptor beta chain. This clone has only one observation. Which antigen it targets is not known. No quality values exist for individual bases; no much larger clone is one base distant. These data are taken from a study of T cell responses to AZD1222 COVID-19 vaccine listed by TCRdb under 2021. With regard to the full study: TCR sequencing was performed for 233 trial participants, of whom around 200 were given two doses of AZD1222 and 26 were given two doses of MenACWY control vaccine. Enrollment into the trials was organized by age into subgroups of 18-55, 56-69 and 70-plus years, and those subgroups contained approximately 160, 26 and 62 TCR-sequenced participants, respectively.

The CDR3 regions of human TCRbeta chains were analyzed by immunosequencing. Per the original workflow: Repertoire TCRs were matched against a reference library of SARS-CoV-2-specific TCRs generated with the MIRA antigen-specificity platform. Breadth meant the fraction of unique TCRs that were SARS-CoV-2-associated, whereas depth meant the fraction of total T cells that were SARS-CoV-2-associated. Using the MIRA data, every spike-specific TCR was mapped to the spike region that the TCR reacted to and assigned to either a CD4 or a CD8 class. Log10-transformed breadth and depth values were compared by one-way ANOVA with Sidak's multiple comparisons tests. TCRdb took this table from immuneACCESS and kept in-frame rearrangements with V and J called. Such tables lack part of the clones; where checked against another copy, unresolved V genes explain under half of the gap, and the rest is unexplained. Clonal size and the V and J genes are those of that table, whereas D and trimming came from the DNA. Within this sample are 90,000 to 120,000 clones, with 80% to 95% of them counted one time only. The ten most abundant clones make up 5% to 8% of the sample.

V and J lose 0 bases and 3 bases, and a span of 10 bases separates them. The CDR3, from cysteine to phenylalanine, totals 15 residues. Left in the record is the CDR3 DNA by itself, 45 bases read in frame from the first base. CDR1 and CDR2, looked up from the germline V gene, are SGDLS and YYNGEE. What this sample's time point label stands for: about 28 days (+/-7) after the second vaccine dose. Because spike-specific TCR depth and breadth did not differ between the two schedules, AZD1222 recipients who got a second dose at roughly 4 weeks were pooled with those who got a second dose at roughly 12 weeks. Vaccinee samples came from UK trials COV001 and COV002, including a single-blind randomized controlled phase 2/3 trial of AZD1222 (ChAdOx1 nCoV-19) in healthy adults. Trial participant PBMC samples were collected at day 0 and day 28 after the second dose for TCRbeta chain sequencing. The research as a whole found: Spike-specific TCR breadth and depth rose significantly after two AZD1222 doses compared with day 0 and with MenACWY recipients. Participants were mostly white British and included more females than males, and it was suggested by the authors that clonal diversity may have been underestimated. Nearly half of unique spike-specific TCRs reportedly recognized epitopes outside regions mutated in the B.1.351 and B.1.1.7 variants. The whole spike protein was spanned by vaccine-associated CD4 TCRs, and dominant responses were seen in regions 160-218 and 743-854. The 56-69-year group was small, and its depth increase did not reach significance, likely because of low power. Conclusions about previously exposed vaccinees were limited because only a handful of AZD1222 recipients were SARS-CoV-2 seropositive at baseline. Because no samples from the day 14 peak response were available, repertoires could be characterized only after the peak T cell response.

This sequence originates from an adult who received the AZD1222 COVID-19 vaccine. The V gene is TRBV9 and the J gene is TRBJ1-5, with the D gene call left open. Sequences were derived from peripheral blood, sampled 28 days after the second AZD1222 dose. The CDR3 corresponds to CASSVDPGPNQPQHF. The nucleotide sequence is TGTGCCAGCAGCGTAGATCCGGGCCCCAATCAGCCCCAGCATTTT.